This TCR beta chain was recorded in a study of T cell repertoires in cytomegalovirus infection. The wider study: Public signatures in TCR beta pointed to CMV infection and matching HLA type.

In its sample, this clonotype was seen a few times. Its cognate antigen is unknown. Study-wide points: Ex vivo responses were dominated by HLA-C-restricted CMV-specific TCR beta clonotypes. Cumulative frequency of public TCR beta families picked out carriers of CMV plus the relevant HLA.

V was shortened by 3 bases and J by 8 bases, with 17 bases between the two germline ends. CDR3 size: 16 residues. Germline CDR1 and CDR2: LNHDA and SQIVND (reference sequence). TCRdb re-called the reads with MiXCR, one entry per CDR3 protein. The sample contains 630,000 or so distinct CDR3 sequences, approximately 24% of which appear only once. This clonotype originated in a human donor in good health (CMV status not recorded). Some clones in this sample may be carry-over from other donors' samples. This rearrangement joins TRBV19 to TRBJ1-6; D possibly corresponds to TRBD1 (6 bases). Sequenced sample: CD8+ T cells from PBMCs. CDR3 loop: CASSIQGHRVDSPLHF. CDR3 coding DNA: TGTGCCAGTAGTATTCAGGGGCATCGCGTCGATTCACCCCTCCACTTT.